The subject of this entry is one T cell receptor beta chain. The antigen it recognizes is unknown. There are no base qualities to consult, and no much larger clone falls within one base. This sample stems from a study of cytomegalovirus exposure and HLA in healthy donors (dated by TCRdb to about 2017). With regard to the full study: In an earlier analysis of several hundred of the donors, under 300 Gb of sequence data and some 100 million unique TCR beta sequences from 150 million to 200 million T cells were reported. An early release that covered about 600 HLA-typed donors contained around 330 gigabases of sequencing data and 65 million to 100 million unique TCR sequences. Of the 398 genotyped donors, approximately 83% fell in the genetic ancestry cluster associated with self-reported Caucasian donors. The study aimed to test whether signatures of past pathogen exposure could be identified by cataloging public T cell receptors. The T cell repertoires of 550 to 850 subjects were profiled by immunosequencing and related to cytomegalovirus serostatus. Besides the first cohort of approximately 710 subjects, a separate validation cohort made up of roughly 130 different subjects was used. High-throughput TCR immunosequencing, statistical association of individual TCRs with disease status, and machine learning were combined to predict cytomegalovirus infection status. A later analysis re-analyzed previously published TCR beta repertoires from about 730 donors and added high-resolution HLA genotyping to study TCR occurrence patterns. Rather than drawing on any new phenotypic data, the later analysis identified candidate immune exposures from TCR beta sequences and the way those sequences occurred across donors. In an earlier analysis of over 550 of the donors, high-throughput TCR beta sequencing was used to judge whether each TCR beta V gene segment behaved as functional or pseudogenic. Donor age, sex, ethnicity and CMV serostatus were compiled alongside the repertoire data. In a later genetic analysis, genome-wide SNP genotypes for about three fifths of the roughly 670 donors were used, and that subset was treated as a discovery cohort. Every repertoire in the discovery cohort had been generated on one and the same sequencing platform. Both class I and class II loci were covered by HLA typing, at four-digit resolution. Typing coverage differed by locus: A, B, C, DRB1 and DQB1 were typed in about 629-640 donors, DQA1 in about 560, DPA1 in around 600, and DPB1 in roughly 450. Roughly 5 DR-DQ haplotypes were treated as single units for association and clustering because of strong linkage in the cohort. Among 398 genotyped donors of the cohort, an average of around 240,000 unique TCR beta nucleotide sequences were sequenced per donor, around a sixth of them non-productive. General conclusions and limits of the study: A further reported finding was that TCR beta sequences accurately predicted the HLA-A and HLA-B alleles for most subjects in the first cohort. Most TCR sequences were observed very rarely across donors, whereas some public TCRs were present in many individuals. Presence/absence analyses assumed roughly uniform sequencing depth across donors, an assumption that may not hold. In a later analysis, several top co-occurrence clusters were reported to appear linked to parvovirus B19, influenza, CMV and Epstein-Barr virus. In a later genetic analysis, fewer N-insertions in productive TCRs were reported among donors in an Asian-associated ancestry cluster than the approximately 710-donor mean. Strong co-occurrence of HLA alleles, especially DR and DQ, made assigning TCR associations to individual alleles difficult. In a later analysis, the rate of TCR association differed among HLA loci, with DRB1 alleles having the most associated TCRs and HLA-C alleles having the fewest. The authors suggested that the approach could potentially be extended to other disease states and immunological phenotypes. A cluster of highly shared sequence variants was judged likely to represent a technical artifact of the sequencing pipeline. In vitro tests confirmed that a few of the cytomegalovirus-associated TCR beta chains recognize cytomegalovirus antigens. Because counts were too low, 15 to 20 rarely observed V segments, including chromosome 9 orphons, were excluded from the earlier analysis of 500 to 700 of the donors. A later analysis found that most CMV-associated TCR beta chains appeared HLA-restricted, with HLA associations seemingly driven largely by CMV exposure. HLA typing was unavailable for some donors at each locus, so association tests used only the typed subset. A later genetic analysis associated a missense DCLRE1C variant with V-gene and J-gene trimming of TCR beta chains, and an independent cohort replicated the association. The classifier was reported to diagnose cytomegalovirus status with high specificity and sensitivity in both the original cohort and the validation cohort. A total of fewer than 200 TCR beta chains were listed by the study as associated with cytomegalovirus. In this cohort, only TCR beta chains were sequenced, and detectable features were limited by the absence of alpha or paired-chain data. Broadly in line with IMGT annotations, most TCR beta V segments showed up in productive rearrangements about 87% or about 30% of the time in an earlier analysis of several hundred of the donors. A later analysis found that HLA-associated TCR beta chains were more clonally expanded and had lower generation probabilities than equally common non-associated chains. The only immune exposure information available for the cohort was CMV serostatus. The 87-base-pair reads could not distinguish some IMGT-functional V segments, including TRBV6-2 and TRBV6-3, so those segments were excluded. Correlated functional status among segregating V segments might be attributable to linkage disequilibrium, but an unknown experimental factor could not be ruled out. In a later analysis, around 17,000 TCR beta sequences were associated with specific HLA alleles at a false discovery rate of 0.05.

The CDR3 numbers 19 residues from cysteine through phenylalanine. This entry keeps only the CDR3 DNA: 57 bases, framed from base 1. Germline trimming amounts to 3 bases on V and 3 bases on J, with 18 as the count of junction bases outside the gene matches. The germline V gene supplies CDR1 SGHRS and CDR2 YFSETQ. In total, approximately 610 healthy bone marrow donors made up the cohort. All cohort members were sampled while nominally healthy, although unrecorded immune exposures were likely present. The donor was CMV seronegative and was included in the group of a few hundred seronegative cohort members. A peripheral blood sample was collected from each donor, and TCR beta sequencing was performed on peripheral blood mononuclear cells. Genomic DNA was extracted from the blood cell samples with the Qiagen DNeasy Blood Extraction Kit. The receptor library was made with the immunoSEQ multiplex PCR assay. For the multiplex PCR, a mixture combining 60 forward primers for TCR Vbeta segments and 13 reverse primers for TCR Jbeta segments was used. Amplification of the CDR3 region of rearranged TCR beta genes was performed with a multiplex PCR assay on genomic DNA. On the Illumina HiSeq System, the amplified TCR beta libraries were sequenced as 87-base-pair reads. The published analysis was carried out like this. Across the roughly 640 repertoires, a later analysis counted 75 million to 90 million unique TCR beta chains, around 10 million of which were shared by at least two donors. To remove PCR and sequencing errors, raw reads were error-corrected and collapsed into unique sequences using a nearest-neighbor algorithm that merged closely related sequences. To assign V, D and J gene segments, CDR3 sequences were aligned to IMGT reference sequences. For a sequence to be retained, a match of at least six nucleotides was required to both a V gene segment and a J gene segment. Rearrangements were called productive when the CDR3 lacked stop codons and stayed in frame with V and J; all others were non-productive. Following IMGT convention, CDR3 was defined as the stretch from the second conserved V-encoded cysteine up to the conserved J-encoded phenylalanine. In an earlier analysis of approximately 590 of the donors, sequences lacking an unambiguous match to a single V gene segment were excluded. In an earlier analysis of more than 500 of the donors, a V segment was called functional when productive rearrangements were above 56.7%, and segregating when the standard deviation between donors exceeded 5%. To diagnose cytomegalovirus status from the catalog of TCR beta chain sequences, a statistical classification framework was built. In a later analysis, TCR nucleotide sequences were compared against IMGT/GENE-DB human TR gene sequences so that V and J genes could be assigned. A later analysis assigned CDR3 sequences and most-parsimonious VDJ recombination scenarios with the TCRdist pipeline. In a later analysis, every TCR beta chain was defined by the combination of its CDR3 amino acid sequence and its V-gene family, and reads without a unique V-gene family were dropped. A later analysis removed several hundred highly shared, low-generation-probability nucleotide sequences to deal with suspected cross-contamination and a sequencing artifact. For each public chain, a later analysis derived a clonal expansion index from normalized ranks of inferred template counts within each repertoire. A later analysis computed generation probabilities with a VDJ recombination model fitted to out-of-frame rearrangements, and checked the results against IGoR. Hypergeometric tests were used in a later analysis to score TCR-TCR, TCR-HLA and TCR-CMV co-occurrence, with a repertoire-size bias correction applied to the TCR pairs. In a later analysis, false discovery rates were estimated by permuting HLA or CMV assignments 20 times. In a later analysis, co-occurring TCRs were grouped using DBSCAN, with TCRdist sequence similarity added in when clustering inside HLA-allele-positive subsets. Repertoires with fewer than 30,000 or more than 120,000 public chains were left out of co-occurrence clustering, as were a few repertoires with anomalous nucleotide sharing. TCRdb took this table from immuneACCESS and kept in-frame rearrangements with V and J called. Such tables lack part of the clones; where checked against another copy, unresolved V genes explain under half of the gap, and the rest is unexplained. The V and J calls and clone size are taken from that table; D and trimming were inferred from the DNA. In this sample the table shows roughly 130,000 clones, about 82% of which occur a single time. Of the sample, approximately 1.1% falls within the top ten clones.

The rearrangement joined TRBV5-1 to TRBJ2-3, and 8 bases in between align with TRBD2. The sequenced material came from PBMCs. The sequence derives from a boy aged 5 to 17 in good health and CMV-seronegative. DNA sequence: TGCGCCAGCAGCTACCCTCTCTCGGGGGTTAGCGGGGAGACAGATACGCAGTATTTT. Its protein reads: CASSYPLSGVSGETDTQYF.